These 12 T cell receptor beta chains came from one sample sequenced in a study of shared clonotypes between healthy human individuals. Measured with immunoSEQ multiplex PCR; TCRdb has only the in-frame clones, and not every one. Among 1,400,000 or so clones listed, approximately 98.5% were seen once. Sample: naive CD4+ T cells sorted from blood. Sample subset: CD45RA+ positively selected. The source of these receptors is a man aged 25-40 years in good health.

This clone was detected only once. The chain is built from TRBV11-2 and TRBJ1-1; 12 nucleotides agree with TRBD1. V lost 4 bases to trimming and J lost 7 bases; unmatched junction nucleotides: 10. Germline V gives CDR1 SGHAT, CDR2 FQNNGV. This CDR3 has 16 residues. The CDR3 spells CASSSIRDRGQVEAFF. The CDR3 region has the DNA TGTGCCAGCAGCTCAATCCGGGACAGGGGGCAGGTTGAAGCTTTCTTT.

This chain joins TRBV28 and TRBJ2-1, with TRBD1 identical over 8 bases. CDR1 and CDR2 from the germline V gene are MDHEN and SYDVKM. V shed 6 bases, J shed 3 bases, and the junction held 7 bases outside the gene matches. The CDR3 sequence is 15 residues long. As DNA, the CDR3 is TGTGCCAGCAGACACAGGGGGTTTTACTACAATGAGCAGTTCTTC. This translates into CASRHRGFYYNEQFF.

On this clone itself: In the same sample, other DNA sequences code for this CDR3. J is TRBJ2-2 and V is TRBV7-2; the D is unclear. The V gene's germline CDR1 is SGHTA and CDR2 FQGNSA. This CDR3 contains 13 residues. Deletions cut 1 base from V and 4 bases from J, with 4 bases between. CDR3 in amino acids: CASSLGPTGELFF. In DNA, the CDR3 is TGTGCCAGCAGCTTAGGGCCCACCGGGGAGCTGTTTTTT.

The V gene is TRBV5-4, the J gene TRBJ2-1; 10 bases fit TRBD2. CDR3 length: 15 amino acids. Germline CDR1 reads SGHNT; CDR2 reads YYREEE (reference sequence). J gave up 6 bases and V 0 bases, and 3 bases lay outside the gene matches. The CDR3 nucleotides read TGTGCCAGCAGCTTGGCGGGACTAGCGACCAATGAGCAGTTCTTC. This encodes CASSLAGLATNEQFF.

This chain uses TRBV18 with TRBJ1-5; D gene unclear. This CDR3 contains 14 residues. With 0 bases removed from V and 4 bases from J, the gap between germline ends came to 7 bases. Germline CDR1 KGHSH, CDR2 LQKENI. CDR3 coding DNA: TGTGCCAGCTCACCACCGGAGTTGAATCAGCCCCAGCATTTT. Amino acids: CASSPPELNQPQHF.

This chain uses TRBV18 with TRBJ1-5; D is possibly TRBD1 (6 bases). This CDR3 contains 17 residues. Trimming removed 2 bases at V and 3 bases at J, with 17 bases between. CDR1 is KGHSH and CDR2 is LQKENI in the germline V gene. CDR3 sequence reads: CASSPIPSQGSNQPQHF. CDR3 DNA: TGTGCCAGCTCACCAATCCCCTCACAGGGTTCCAATCAGCCCCAGCATTTT.

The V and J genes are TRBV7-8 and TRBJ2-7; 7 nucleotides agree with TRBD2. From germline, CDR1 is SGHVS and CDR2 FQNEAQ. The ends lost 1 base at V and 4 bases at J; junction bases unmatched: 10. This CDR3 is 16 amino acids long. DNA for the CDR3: TGTGCCAGCAGCTTAGTCGCGGCTAGCGGCCGGTACGAGCAGTACTTC. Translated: CASSLVAASGRYEQYF.

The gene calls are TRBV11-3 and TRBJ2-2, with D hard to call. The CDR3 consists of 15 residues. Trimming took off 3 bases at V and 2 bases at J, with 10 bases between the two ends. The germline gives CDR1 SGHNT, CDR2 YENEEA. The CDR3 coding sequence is TGTGCCAGCAGCTTTCGGGCAGCTAACACCGGGGAGCTGTTTTTT. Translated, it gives CASSFRAANTGELFF. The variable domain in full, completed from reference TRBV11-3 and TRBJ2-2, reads EAGVVQSPRYKIIEKKQPVAFWCNPISGHNTLYWYLQNLGQGPELLIRYENEEAVDDSQLPKDRFSAERLKGVDSTLKIQPAELGDSAVYLCASSFRAANTGELFFGEGSRLTVL.

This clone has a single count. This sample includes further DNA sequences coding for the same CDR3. The chain's CDR3 is CASSVGALYNEQFF. The CDR3 DNA reads TGTGCCAGCAGCGTCGGGGCCCTCTACAATGAGCAGTTCTTC. The chain joins TRBV9 to TRBJ2-1, with D perhaps TRBD1 or TRBD2 (5 bases each). The CDR3 totals 14 residues. The V end was cut by 2 bases, the J end by 3 bases, with 9 bases between. Germline-derived CDR1 and CDR2 are SGDLS and YYNGEE.

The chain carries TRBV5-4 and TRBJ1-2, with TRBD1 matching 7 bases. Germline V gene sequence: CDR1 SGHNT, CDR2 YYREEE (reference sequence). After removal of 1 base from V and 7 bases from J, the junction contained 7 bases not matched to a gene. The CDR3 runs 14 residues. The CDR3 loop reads CASSLPGQALGYTF. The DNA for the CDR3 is TGTGCCAGCAGCTTGCCCGGACAGGCCCTTGGCTACACCTTC.

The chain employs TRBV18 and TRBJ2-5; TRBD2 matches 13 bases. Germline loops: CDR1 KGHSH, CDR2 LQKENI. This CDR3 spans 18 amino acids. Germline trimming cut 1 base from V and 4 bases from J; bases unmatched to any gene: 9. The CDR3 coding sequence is TGTGCCAGCTCACCACGACTAGCGGGAGGATCCGGCAGAGAGACCCAGTACTTC. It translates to CASSPRLAGGSGRETQYF.

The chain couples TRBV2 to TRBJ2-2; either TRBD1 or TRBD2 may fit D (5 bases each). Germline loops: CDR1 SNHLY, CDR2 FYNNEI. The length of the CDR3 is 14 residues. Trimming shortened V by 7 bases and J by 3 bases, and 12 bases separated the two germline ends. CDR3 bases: TGTGCCAGCAAGCTGACGGGGCACACCGGGGAGCTGTTTTTT. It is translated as CASKLTGHTGELFF. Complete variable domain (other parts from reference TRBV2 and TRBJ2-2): EPEVTQTPSHQVTQMGQEVILRCVPISNHLYFYWYRQILGQKVEFLVSFYNNEISEKSEIFDDQFSVERPDGSNFTLKIRSTKLEDSAMYFCASKLTGHTGELFFGEGSRLTVL.